This T cell receptor (beta chain) is drawn from a study of blood T cell repertoires in COVID-19 (TCRdb year 2020). About the investigation overall: Samples covering the acute and convalescent phases of COVID-19 were provided by collaborators in the United States, Italy and Spain. A freely available public database, intended as a resource for researchers studying the immune response to SARS-CoV-2, is where the repertoires were released. The samples were drawn from two sources: the first 160 participants of the ongoing ImmuneRACE study, and approximately 1,300 subjects contributed by 6 global collaborators. Where HLA class I and class II types were available, the types were taken from metadata supplied by the sample provider, not from assay-based typing. The material from the prospective study consisted of cDNA or gDNA derived from T cells, B-cell-depleted T cells, or PBMCs. Subjects who had been exposed to COVID-19, were actively infected with it, or had recovered from it provided the deeply sampled blood TCRbeta repertoires that made up the dataset. Nearly every sample came with metadata listing a de-identified subject ID, COVID-19 status, age in years and sex.

General study outcomes and caveats: The amount of clinical and demographic metadata varied by source and participant and was provided uncurated.

Participants in the prospective study were aged roughly 18 to 95 years, lived in about two dozen United States geographic areas, and enrolled through a virtual design. In the prospective study, cohorts were assigned on the basis of participant-reported clinical history obtained from a screening survey and a study questionnaire. In the prospective study, whole blood, serum and a nasopharyngeal or oropharyngeal swab were collected from each participant by mobile phlebotomists. Participants in the prospective study had the option to provide additional blood draws and questionnaires over a roughly 2-month period. Before DNA extraction, blood samples from the prospective study were shipped at room temperature or frozen. TCRbeta CDR3 regions were amplified from genomic DNA by means of the immunoSEQ Assay, a bias-controlled multiplex PCR. In the original analysis: The number of nucleated cells in each sample was estimated by amplification of reference gene primers within the assay. Sequence reads were collapsed and filtered to measure the absolute abundance of every unique TCRbeta CDR3 rearrangement. For each sample, productive Simpson clonality was calculated as the square root of Simpson's diversity index over productive rearrangements. TCRdb provides this immuneACCESS table in a form limited to in-frame rearrangements. Some clones are lacking; in checked studies, under half of them reflect an unresolved V gene, and why the rest are absent is not known. The DNA was the basis for D and trimming; V, J and clone size are from that table. Recorded for this sample are about 210,000 clones; approximately 89% of them occurred a single time. The ten largest clones represent roughly 2.3% of the sample.

Notes on this clone: The antigen it binds to is not known. No base qualities exist here, and no much larger clone lies one base off it.

From cysteine to phenylalanine, the CDR3 is 14 amino acids long. The kept DNA is CDR3 alone, 42 bases in frame from the first base. The CDR1 and CDR2 encoded by the germline V gene (reference sequence) are GTSNPN and SVGIG. The V end gives up 1 base and the J end 9 bases, leaving 7 bases in the junction not matched to a gene. The sequence was obtained from a woman in her forties with acute COVID-19. The chain was built from TRBV30 and TRBJ2-1; the central 9 bases match TRBD2. Sequencing was carried out using PBMCs or T cells enriched from blood (not recorded which). The CDR3 corresponds to CAWSDGGGAGEQFF. The bases are TGTGCCTGGAGTGACGGCGGGGGGGCAGGTGAGCAGTTCTTC.